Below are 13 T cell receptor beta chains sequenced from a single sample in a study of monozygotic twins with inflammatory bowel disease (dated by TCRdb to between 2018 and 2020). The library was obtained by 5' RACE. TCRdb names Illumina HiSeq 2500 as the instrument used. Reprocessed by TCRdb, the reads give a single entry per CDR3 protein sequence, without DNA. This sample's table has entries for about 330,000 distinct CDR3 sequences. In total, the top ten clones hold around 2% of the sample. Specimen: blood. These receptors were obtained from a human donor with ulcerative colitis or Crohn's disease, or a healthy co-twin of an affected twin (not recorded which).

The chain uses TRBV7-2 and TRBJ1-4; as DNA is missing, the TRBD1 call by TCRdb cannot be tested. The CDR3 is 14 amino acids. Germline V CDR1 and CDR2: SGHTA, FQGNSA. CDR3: CASSPRGNNEKLFF.

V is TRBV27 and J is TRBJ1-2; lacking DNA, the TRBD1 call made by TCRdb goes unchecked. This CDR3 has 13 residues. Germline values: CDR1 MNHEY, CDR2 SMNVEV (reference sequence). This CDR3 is CASGVGTGYGYTF.

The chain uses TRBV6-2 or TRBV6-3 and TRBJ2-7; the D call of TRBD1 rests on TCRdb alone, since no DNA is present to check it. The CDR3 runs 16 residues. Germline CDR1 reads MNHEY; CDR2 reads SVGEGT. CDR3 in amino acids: CASSTIRDTGPYEQYF.

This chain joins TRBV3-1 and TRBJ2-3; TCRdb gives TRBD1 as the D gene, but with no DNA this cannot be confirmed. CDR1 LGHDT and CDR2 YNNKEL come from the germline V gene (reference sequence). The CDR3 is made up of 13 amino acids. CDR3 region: CASRDHSTDTKYF.

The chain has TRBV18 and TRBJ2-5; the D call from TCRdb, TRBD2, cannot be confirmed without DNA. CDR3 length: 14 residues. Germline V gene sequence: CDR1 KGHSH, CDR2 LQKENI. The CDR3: CASSPPGQRETQYF.

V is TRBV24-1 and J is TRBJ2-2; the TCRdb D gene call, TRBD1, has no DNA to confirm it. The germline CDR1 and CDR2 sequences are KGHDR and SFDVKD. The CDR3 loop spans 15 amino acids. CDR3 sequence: CATSDSGQRTGELFF.

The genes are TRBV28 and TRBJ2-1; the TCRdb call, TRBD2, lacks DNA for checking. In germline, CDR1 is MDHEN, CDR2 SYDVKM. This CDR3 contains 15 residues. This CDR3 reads CASSPILAEHNEQFF.

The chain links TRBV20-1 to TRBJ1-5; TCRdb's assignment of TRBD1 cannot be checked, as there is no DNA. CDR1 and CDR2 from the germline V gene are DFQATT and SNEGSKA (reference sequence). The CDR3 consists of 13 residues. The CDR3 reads CSATETGDQPQHF.

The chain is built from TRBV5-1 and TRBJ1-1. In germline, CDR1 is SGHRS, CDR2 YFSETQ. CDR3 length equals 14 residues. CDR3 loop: CASSFSQIGAEAFF. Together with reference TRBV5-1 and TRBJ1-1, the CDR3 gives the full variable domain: KAGVTQTPRYLIKTRGQQVTLSCSPISGHRSVSWYQQTPGQGLQFLFEYFSETQRNKGNFPGRFSGRQFSNSRSEMNVSTLELGDSALYLCASSFSQIGAEAFFGQGTRLTVV.

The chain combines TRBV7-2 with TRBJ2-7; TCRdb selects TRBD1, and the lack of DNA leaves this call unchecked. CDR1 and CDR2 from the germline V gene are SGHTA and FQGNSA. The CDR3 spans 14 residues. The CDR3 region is CASSRSGVGYEQYF. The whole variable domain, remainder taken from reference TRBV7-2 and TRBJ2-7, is GAGVSQSPSNKVTEKGKDVELRCDPISGHTALYWYRQSLGQGLEFLIYFQGNSAPDKSGLPSDRFSAERTGGSVSTLTIQRTQQEDSAVYLCASSRSGVGYEQYFGPGTRLTVT.

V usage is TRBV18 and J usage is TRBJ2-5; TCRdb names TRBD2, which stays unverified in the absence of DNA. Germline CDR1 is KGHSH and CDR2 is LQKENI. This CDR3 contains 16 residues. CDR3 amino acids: CASSPSLSGGGETQYF.

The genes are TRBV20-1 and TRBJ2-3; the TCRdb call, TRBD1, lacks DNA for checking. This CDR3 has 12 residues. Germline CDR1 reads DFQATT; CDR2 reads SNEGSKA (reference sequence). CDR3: CSARRPGDTQYF.

CDR3 residues: CASRSGTGGNEQFF. The chain combines TRBV12-3 or TRBV12-4 with TRBJ2-1; TCRdb names TRBD1, which stays unverified in the absence of DNA. CDR3 length equals 14 residues.